This T cell receptor (beta chain) was recorded in a study of T cell changes during pregnancy in multiple sclerosis (dated by TCRdb to between 2018 and 2021). In the study overall: In women with multiple sclerosis, the researchers looked at how the T cell repertoire shifted as pregnancy progressed.

The library was generated by the immunoSEQ multiplex PCR assay. TCRdb retrieved this table from immuneACCESS and kept in-frame rearrangements only. Not all clones are present; in checked studies, unresolved V genes account for under half, and no reason is known for the remainder. The sample table lists about 44,000 clones, 96% of them with a count of one. Over 0.8% of the sample is in the top ten clones. After removal of 2 bases from V and 0 bases from J, the junction retains 5 bases not matched to a gene. The CDR3, cysteine through phenylalanine, is 16 amino acids long. The entry retains the CDR3 DNA only, 48 bases that are in frame from base 1. Based on the germline V gene, the CDR1 and CDR2 sequences are SGDLS and YYNGEE. As regards this clone: Its antigen is currently not known. Per-base quality was not reported, and no clone a single base away is much larger than it.

The sample consisted of peripheral blood, taken in the second trimester of pregnancy. The chain is assembled from TRBV9 and TRBJ1-3; 7 bases in between match TRBD1. The sequence was obtained from a female donor with multiple sclerosis, enrolled in a pregnancy study. The CDR3 region has the sequence CASSVTTGSSGNTIYF. The DNA sequence is TGTGCCAGCAGCGTGACGACAGGGAGCTCTGGAAACACCATATATTTT.